There are a few counts of the clone carrying this T cell receptor (beta chain). These data come from a study of T cell changes during pregnancy in multiple sclerosis. Profiled with immunoSEQ multiplex PCR; TCRdb holds only in-frame clones, not every one. The repertoire includes tens of thousands of clones, about 91% of them detected once, and less than 3% sits in the top ten. The V and J ends lost 2 bases and 4 bases respectively, with 6 bases between them. The V gene's germline CDR1 is MRHNA and CDR2 SNTAGT. This CDR3 contains 13 residues. The receptor comes from a female donor with multiple sclerosis, enrolled in a pregnancy study. The sample in question was peripheral blood, obtained before pregnancy. This sequence joins TRBV6-4 and TRBJ2-1; D unresolved. Here the CDR3 reads CASSDGEYNEQFF. For the CDR3, the DNA is TGTGCCAGCAGTGACGGAGAATACAATGAGCAGTTCTTC.